Included here is one TCR beta chain sequence, with context. This specimen comes from a study of T cells after yellow fever vaccination. TCRdb passed the 5' RACE reads through MiXCR, listing each CDR3 protein once. The sample comprises over 250,000 distinct CDR3 sequences, over 3.5% of which are singletons, and under 30% rests with the top ten. The CDR3 loop spans 14 amino acids. V dropped 6 bases and J dropped 4 bases, with 13 bases sitting between them. Specimen: PBMCs, collected 5 days after the yellow fever booster vaccination. This clonotype was sampled from a man aged 18 to 30 who received the YFV17D yellow fever vaccine. The gene calls are TRBV12-3 or TRBV12-4 and TRBJ1-5; unclear D gene. In DNA, the CDR3 is TGTGCCAGCAGGCCCGGGAAACCAAATCAGCCCCAGCATTTT. This encodes CASRPGKPNQPQHF.